This T cell receptor (beta chain) was recorded in a study of beta chain features in type 1 diabetes (dated by TCRdb to 2016 to 2019). Notes on the research overall: Mean age, gender distribution, total cell number and subset yield were not different between patients and healthy donors. Naive and central memory subsets were obtained from all 30 or so donors, but regulatory and stem cell-like memory subsets were isolated from only 8 patients and roughly 8 healthy donors. The study compared the TCRB repertoires of sorted circulating CD4+ T cell subsets in recently diagnosed type 1 diabetes patients with those in matched healthy donors. A total of 85 million to 140 million sorted cells were examined across all samples, and a strong correlation was observed between cell number per subset and RNA yield.

What the work shows at the level of the full study, not this receptor alone: In all four CD4+ subsets, TCRB CDR3 length was moderately but significantly shorter in type 1 diabetes patients. Because cDNA rather than genomic DNA was sequenced, highly expressing activated cells could have been over-represented, although no difference in activation and CD3 levels was found between groups. Naive, central memory and regulatory TCRB repertoires appeared to be more similar among patients than among healthy donors. At VDJ recombination sites, patients with type 1 diabetes made fewer insertions and deleted more nucleotides, a pattern implying thymic rearrangement abnormalities. Shorter templates might have been favored by PCR, but patient and control samples were amplified and corrected together, so both groups would have been affected equally by any skew. Because the HLA sub-analyses included only small numbers of individuals, any influence of HLA type on TCRB rearrangement was left unresolved.

In regard to this clone: Which antigen it targets is not known. Base qualities are not recorded, but no much larger clone differs from it by a single base.

All of the isolated RNA was reverse transcribed with the High Capacity cDNA Reverse Transcription Kit, so expressed TCRB transcripts were sequenced. Deep immunoSEQ sequencing was applied to naive, central memory and regulatory T cell samples, giving an average of roughly 3.5 million total reads per sample. Sorted cells were lysed in RLT buffer and RNA was extracted with DNase-treated RNeasy Micro or Mini kits, depending on cell number. Each cell subset was processed separately to prevent cross-contamination, with patient and healthy donor samples processed together. The immunoSEQ multiplex PCR was used to amplify TCRB sequences from cDNA, yielding 87-bp fragments that span the CDR3 region. Sequencing of the amplicons was done on the Illumina HiSeq platform. Under the source paper's analysis protocol: PCR bias was corrected computationally using synthetic template baselines, and reads within Hamming distance 2 were collapsed, with unmergeable singletons discarded. Reads were aligned against IMGT to assign V, D and J genes, CDR3 length and insertions or deletions at six rearrangement sites. Clonotype counts were normalized to sorted cell number within each subset before computing true diversity and Gini coefficients with the tcR R package. The overlap coefficient, calculated on TCRB nucleotide sequences, was used to quantify repertoire sharing. TCRdb took over this immuneACCESS table, retaining in-frame rearrangements with V and J assigned. Such tables are incomplete; in checked studies, under half of the missing clones stem from an unresolved V gene, and the remainder is unexplained. V and J calls and clone size are copied from that table; D and trimming were computed from the DNA. The sample table lists about 240,000 clones, around 26% of them with a count of one. Of the sample, roughly 4% is held by the ten largest clones.

From each donor, a single peripheral blood sample of about 120 mL on average was drawn into heparinised tubes. A BD FACSAria II was used to sort naive, central memory, regulatory and stem cell-like memory CD4+ T cells with a panel that included CD45RO, CCR7, CD25, CD127, CD95 and CD27. A purity above 98% was achieved for all sorted populations. PBMCs were isolated right away by Lymphoprep density gradient centrifugation and were stained directly, without culture. To minimize batch effects, samples were stained and sorted in pairs, one healthy donor with one patient per experiment. The germline V gene (reference sequence) gives CDR1 as SEHNR and CDR2 as FQNEAQ. Trimming removed 7 bases from V and 2 bases from J; the gene matches leave 3 bases unexplained. The CDR3 measures 14 amino acids from cysteine to phenylalanine. Only the CDR3 part of the read is kept: 42 bases, read in frame from the first base.

This TCR derives from a man aged 30-40 years in good health. The sample comprised central memory CD4+ T cells from blood. The chain is made from TRBV7-9 and TRBJ2-1, with TRBD2 matching 9 junction bases. The DNA is TGTGCCAGCACCATAGCGGGAGCCTACAATGAGCAGTTCTTC. This translates into CASTIAGAYNEQFF.